This section outlines one T cell receptor (beta chain) sequence together with its context. What it binds is unknown. The data originate from a study of post-analysis software for immune sequencing data. Notes on the study in general: Patients had higher frequencies than controls of about 5 TRBV segments, including TRBV5-6, TRBV5-1 and TRBV20-1. Controls had significantly higher normalized Chao1 diversity than multiple sclerosis patients.

CDR3 size: 14 residues. CDR1 and CDR2 from the germline V gene are LGHDT and YNNKEL (reference sequence). Trimming took 6 bases from V and 5 from J; bases not matched to a gene: 10. Carried by the TCR beta cDNA libraries were unique molecular identifiers. T cells numbering about 0.85 to 10 million yielded cDNA molecules that totaled roughly 500,000. TCRdb re-derived calls from the PCR reads in MiXCR, one entry per CDR3 protein. The data contain hundreds of thousands of distinct CDR3 sequences, around 37% of them singletons. This clonotype was sampled from a girl between 10 and 17 years old with multiple sclerosis. The genes are TRBV3-1 and TRBJ2-7, with 7 positions matching TRBD1. The sequenced sample was blood. The CDR3 reads CASSRGQAIHEQYF. CDR3 DNA sequence: TGTGCCAGCAGTCGTGGACAGGCCATCCACGAGCAGTACTTC.